The following is a T cell receptor (beta chain) sequence with its context. The data originate from a study of control samples from healthy donors and cancer patients. Per germline, CDR1 GTSNPN and CDR2 SVGIG (reference sequence). This CDR3 has 13 residues. Trimming took 1 base from V and 4 from J, leaving 8 bases between them. Profiling relied on immunoSEQ multiplex PCR, and the TCRdb table lists in-frame clones only, not all of them. The sample includes around 90,000 clones, approximately 86% of them seen just once. Material: blood. The V gene is TRBV30, the J gene TRBJ1-3; D not certain. The sequence came from a man aged 25 to 40 in good health. The CDR3 protein is CAWSGGRGNTIYF. The CDR3 region has the DNA TGTGCCTGGAGTGGTGGCCGAGGAAACACCATATATTTT.